This T cell receptor beta chain is drawn from a study of early T cells in non-severe SARS-CoV-2 infection. Looking at the study overall: With bulk RNA from unsorted whole blood as input, sequencing yielded unpaired chains.

Germline V CDR1 and CDR2: DFQATT, SNEGSKA (reference sequence). The ends were cut back, 3 bases at V and 6 bases at J, with 10 bases in the middle. The CDR3 runs to 12 residues. Study-wide results and caveats: VDJdb matches were skewed toward anti-spike CD8 T cell responses.

The TCR library protocol was used to attach unique molecular identifiers. These identifiers were attached to individual cDNA molecules. TCRdb passed the 5' RACE reads through MiXCR, listing each CDR3 protein once. The sample contains more than 60,000 distinct CDR3 sequences, around 4.6% of which appear only once. This clonotype was observed a handful of times. Its specificity is not known. The receptor's source is an adult who was a healthcare worker with PCR-confirmed SARS-CoV-2 infection or an uninfected control (not recorded which). Sample: whole blood. This chain uses TRBV20-1 with TRBJ2-3; tentative D call: TRBD1 (5 bases). The CDR3 nucleotides read TGCAGTGCTAGTGGGGCCTATGATACGCAGTATTTT. Amino acid sequence: CSASGAYDTQYF.